These T cell receptor beta chains were read from a single sample in a study of shared clonotypes between healthy human individuals. The table came from immunoSEQ multiplex PCR; TCRdb's copy has only in-frame clones and leaves some out. The repertoire holds millions of clones, with approximately 90% as singletons. What was sequenced was naive CD4+ T cells sorted from blood. These TCRs come from a man aged 18 to 30 in good health. The CDR3 runs from the conserved cysteine through the conserved F or W.

>14|TRBV18
CASSPTLPPGEAFF
>15|TRBV6-5
CASSRQGTRTGEQYF
>13|TRBV6-5
CASRPHNRFGYTF
>16|TRBV7-2
CASSLGLASTGGEQYF
>13|TRBV5-1
CASSLERGSEQFF
>14|TRBV4-3
CASSLLGAYNEQFF
>19|TRBV18
CASSPLDLSGQGNTGELFF
>13|TRBV10-3
CAISEGQFEKLFF
>13|TRBV7-9
CASSSGGAAGYTF
>18|TRBV21-1
CASPLDCSSGTGGAEQYF
>13|TRBV5-1
CASSHPTGNGYTF
>15|TRBV4-1
CASSQILAGGNEQFF
>13|TRBV2
CASSEQGAYEQYF
>16|TRBV28
CASTGAGGGFNTEAFF
>14|TRBV2
CASITGSMNTEAFF